The present TCR beta chain was sequenced within a study of regulatory and conventional T cells in RAG deficiency. Patients had RAG deficiency: one SCID, two Omenn, about five CID/atypical SCID. Measured with immunoSEQ multiplex PCR; TCRdb has only the in-frame clones, and not every one. The sample contains some 6,000 clones, around 93% of which appear only once. This CDR3 region has 17 residues. CDR1 and CDR2 from the germline V gene are MDHEN and SYDVKM. Trimming took off 5 bases at V and 2 bases at J, with 20 bases between the two ends. This chain links TRBV28 with TRBJ2-3; tentative D call: TRBD2 (7 bases). The sequence was obtained from a human donor with RAG deficiency presenting as severe combined immunodeficiency. Input material: CD8+ T cells sorted from blood. The CDR3 spells CASSTPGAGDNTDTQYF. CDR3 nucleotides: TGTGCCAGCAGTACCCCGGGGGCGGGAGATAACACAGATACGCAGTATTTT.